This TCR beta chain stems from a study of blood T cells in healthy people across ages (dated by TCRdb to about 2015). About the study as a whole: In model experiments, template switching captured about one uniquely barcoded TCR beta cDNA molecule for every two T cells. To track age-related changes in TCR beta repertoire diversity, the study relied on deep sequencing normalized with unique cDNA molecular identifiers. Donors were grouped into four age groups: young (average roughly 17 years), middle-aged (39), aged (about 59) and long-lived (just over 80). To avoid experimental bias, donors of different ages were spread randomly across the sequencing lanes. The study analyzed two additional independent replicas of 1 million unique cDNA reads from the same blood draw for two donors, one aged 18 to 30 and one aged 80 or older.

This clonotype was seen only a few times. There is no known antigen for this receptor. Base qualities were left out, and no much larger clone turns up one base away. The method behind the library was 5' RACE. Sequenced on an Illumina HiSeq 2500. A second roughly 7 to 12 cycle PCR used a sample-barcoded 5' primer and a J-beta primer mix. A template-switch 5' adaptor carrying 12 random nucleotides introduced a unique molecular identifier onto each TCR beta cDNA molecule. At least 2.5 million CDR3-containing paired-end reads were obtained from each sample. First-strand cDNA was synthesized from all RNA with the Mint cDNA synthesis kit, primed by a TRBC-specific oligonucleotide. All cDNA was treated with uracil-DNA glycosylase and then went through a first 18-cycle PCR with the universal primers M1SS and BC2_uni_R. From the authors' description of their analysis: For normalization, 1 million high-quality reads were randomly selected from each sample, with every read carrying a distinct molecular identifier. Instead of being binned into consensus sequences, reads that shared molecular identifiers were thrown out. MiTCR, with a Q25 quality threshold and the strictest error-elimination algorithm, was used for CDR3 identification, clonotype clustering and error correction. A nonparametric unseen species model using Euler transformation provided a lower-bound estimate of total TCR beta diversity. TCRdb reworked the public reads: Q25 trimming with fastp, MiXCR clone assembly, productive beta chains retained. One record per CDR3 amino acid sequence lists the most common genes and DNA. The authors' filters were not applied to this entry. This sample is represented by around 1.1 million distinct CDR3 sequences; more than 30% of them were singletons. Around 13% of the sample rests with the top ten.

The paper's findings and limits, for the study overall: The CMV infection status of donors was not known, potentially confounding age-related changes in expanded clonotypes. Conclusive comparison of naive and antigen-experienced compartments was prevented by the profiling of bulk unsorted PBMCs. The percentage of naive T cells measured by flow cytometry correlated strongly with observed TCR beta diversity. Total diversity estimates from one million sequenced T cells were considered lower bounds and underestimates. As age increased, observed TCR beta diversity per million T cells dropped in a roughly linear way, and a significant reduction was already evident by age roughly 40. Compared with the aged group, the long-lived group had more naive CD4+ T cells, fewer expanded clones and increased TCR diversity, suggesting age selection.

V gives up 4 bases and J gives up 8 bases, and the segment between their germline ends measures 23 bases. CDR1 and CDR2 are drawn from the germline V gene: LGHNA, YSLEER. The CDR3 contains 16 residues, cysteine and phenylalanine counted. The entry retains the CDR3 DNA only, 48 bases that are in frame from base 1. The donors were 40 or so Caucasian individuals from Russia, aged 6 to 90 years, who were systemically healthy. Around 10 milliliters of peripheral blood were collected from each donor into EDTA-treated Vacutainer tubes. Ficoll-Paque density-gradient centrifugation was used to isolate PBMCs, with at least 7 million obtained per sample. Trizol reagent was used to extract total RNA from PBMCs, with at least 6 micrograms per sample. The percentages of naive CD45RAhigh/CD27high T cells were determined by flow cytometry on a PBMC aliquot from every donor.

This sequence originates from a man younger than 30 in good health. In this chain, TRBV4-3 is recombined with TRBJ1-2; the best D guess is TRBD1, with 5 bases matching. Sequencing was performed on blood. The sequence in DNA is TGCGCCAGCAGCCTGAGCCCTGACAGTGCTCCAGGGGGCTACACCTTC. Protein translation: CASSLSPDSAPGGYTF.